This T cell receptor (beta chain) was obtained from a study of blood T cell repertoires in COVID-19. Looking at the study overall: Both acute and convalescent COVID-19 samples were obtained from the United States, Italy and Spain. T cells, B-cell-depleted T cells, or PBMCs provided the cDNA or gDNA that served as material.

TCRdb keeps only in-frame clones here, not all; method: immunoSEQ multiplex PCR. The sample contains some 120,000 clones, roughly 81% of which appear only once. CDR1 SGHAT and CDR2 FQNNGV come from the germline V gene. With 2 bases removed from V and 5 bases from J, the gap between germline ends came to 7 bases. The CDR3 covers 12 residues. This receptor was obtained from a man aged 35-49 years with acute or convalescent COVID-19. The source material was peripheral blood. V gene TRBV11-2 combines with J gene TRBJ2-7; D might be TRBD1 (5 bases). The CDR3 here is CASSLRGHEQYF. In DNA, the CDR3 is TGTGCCAGCAGCTTAAGGGGTCACGAGCAGTACTTC.